The 2 T cell receptor beta chains below all came from one sample that was sequenced in a study of shared clonotypes between healthy human individuals. CD45RO-negative, CCR7-selected cells formed the naive CD8 fraction, which excluded terminally differentiated effector memory CD45RA+ cells. Profiling relied on immunoSEQ multiplex PCR, and the TCRdb table lists in-frame clones only, not all of them. The sample contains approximately 2,200,000 clones, about 92% of which appear only once. The sequenced material came from naive CD8+ T cells from PBMCs. The source is a man between 18 and 29 years old in good health. Some clones in this sample may be carry-over from other donors' samples.

V and J are TRBV7-9 and TRBJ1-4; weak D call: TRBD1 (5 bases). V lost 1 base and J lost 7, with 13 bases in between. Germline loops: CDR1 SEHNR, CDR2 FQNEAQ (reference sequence). The length of the CDR3 is 15 residues. The CDR3: CASSLVAGLTEKLFF. CDR3 coding DNA: TGTGCCAGCAGCTTAGTGGCAGGGTTAACTGAAAAACTGTTTTTT.

V gene TRBV27 combines with J gene TRBJ2-7; D remains unclear. Germline loops: CDR1 MNHEY, CDR2 SMNVEV (reference sequence). Trimming took 2 bases from V and 7 from J, leaving 15 bases between them. This CDR3 is built from 14 residues. The CDR3 nucleotides are TGTGCCAGCAGTTTAACAACCGCCCCCGGAGAGCAGTACTTC. Protein: CASSLTTAPGEQYF.